One sample yielded the 32 T cell receptor beta chains listed below, sequenced in a study of cytomegalovirus exposure and HLA in healthy donors. 60 Vbeta and 13 Jbeta primers were used in PCR. The method was immunoSEQ multiplex PCR; TCRdb's version includes in-frame clones alone and lacks a portion of them. This sample lists more than 95,000 clones; its ten largest clones have roughly 2%. The sample was PBMCs. The receptors stem from a man in his forties or fifties in good health and CMV-seronegative.

V is TRBV11-2 and J is TRBJ2-3; 8 positions agree with TRBD2. The CDR3 is 14 amino acids. The J segment lost 4 bases and the V segment lost 2 bases, leaving 2 bases of the junction unmatched. The germline gives CDR1 SGHAT, CDR2 FQNNGV. CDR3 nucleotide sequence: TGTGCCAGCAGCTTAAGCGGGAGAGCAGATACGCAGTATTTT. Translating it yields CASSLSGRADTQYF.

This chain uses TRBV6-6 with TRBJ2-7; a weak D match, TRBD1 (6 bases). The CDR3 covers 15 residues. The germline V gene encodes CDR1 MNHNY and CDR2 SVGAGI (reference sequence). Trimming stripped 5 bases from V and 3 bases from J, with 17 bases between. The CDR3 loop is CASSGVDRLNYEQYF. In nucleotides, the CDR3 is TGTGCCAGCAGTGGTGTCGACAGGCTGAACTACGAGCAGTACTTC.

As DNA, the CDR3 is TGTGCCAGCAGCGTAGGAAGCGGGAGACTCCAAGAGACCCAGTACTTC. Translating gives CASSVGSGRLQETQYF. V is TRBV9 and J is TRBJ2-5; 8 nucleotides match TRBD2. Germline lookup yields CDR1 SGDLS and CDR2 YYNGEE. The V and J ends lost 0 bases and 1 base, in that order; junction bases with no gene match: 5. The CDR3 consists of 16 residues. Full variable domain (outside the CDR3, taken from reference TRBV9 and TRBJ2-5): DSGVTQTPKHLITATGQRVTLRCSPRSGDLSVYWYQQSLDQGLQFLIQYYNGEERAKGNILERFSAQQFPDLHSELNLSSLELGDSALYFCASSVGSGRLQETQYFGPGTRLLVL.

The chain employs TRBV20-1 and TRBJ2-7; D ambiguous. The germline V gene encodes CDR1 DFQATT and CDR2 SNEGSKA (reference sequence). V shed 4 bases and J shed 5 bases, with 6 bases lying between them. CDR3 size: 10 residues. The CDR3 loop reads CSATADEQYF. The CDR3 DNA reads TGCAGTGCTACCGCGGACGAGCAGTACTTC.

The V and J genes are TRBV6-8 and TRBJ2-3; 7 bases match TRBD1. Germline assignment: CDR1 MNHGY and CDR2 SAAAGT. V gave up 7 bases and J gave up 3 bases; unmatched junction bases: 7. The CDR3 length is 14 residues. The CDR3 region has the DNA TGTGCCAGCATGTTCAGGGGGAGAACAGATACGCAGTATTTT. Its translation is CASMFRGRTDTQYF.

The chain uses TRBV28 and TRBJ1-4, with D unclear. In germline, CDR1 is MDHEN, CDR2 SYDVKM. The length of the CDR3 is 15 residues. Trimming cost V 5 bases and J 8 bases, with 18 bases left between them. The CDR3 bases are TGTGCCAGCAGTCCGATAGGATTCCCCAGGGAAAAACTGTTTTTT. Its translation: CASSPIGFPREKLFF. Variable domain in full (rest from reference TRBV28 and TRBJ1-4): DVKVTQSSRYLVKRTGEKVFLECVQDMDHENMFWYRQDPGLGLRLIYFSYDVKMKEKGDIPEGYSVSREKKERFSLILESASTNQTSMYLCASSPIGFPREKLFFGSGTQLSVL.

The chain uses TRBV5-1 and TRBJ2-5; 10 positions match TRBD2. Germline V lookup: CDR1 SGHRS, CDR2 YFSETQ. V trimming: 2 bases; J trimming: 5 bases; junction bases outside the gene matches: 6. The length of the CDR3 is 15 residues. The CDR3 sequence: CASSFSGGFAETQYF. For the CDR3, the DNA is TGCGCCAGCAGCTTTAGCGGGGGGTTTGCGGAGACCCAGTACTTC.

The J gene is TRBJ1-1, the V gene TRBV5-6; 9 positions agree with TRBD1. The germline gives CDR1 SGHDT, CDR2 YYEEEE. The ends lost 6 bases at V and 0 bases at J; junction bases unmatched: 6. The CDR3 sequence is 15 residues long. This CDR3 is CASNRDRAMNTEAFF. CDR3 coding DNA: TGTGCCAGCAACCGGGACAGGGCAATGAACACTGAAGCTTTCTTT.

This chain uses TRBV11-3 with TRBJ2-3; no definite D call. Per the germline V gene, CDR1 is SGHNT and CDR2 is YENEEA. This CDR3 has 14 residues. V shed 4 bases and J shed 0 bases, with 8 bases lying between them. The CDR3 here is CASSSGTSTDTQYF. CDR3 nucleotides: TGTGCCAGCAGCTCTGGTACTAGCACAGATACGCAGTATTTT.

V gene TRBV27 combines with J gene TRBJ1-2; 7 bases agree with TRBD1. The ends lost 5 bases at V and 8 bases at J; junction bases unmatched: 11. Germline CDR1 is MNHEY and CDR2 is SMNVEV (reference sequence). The CDR3 length is 14 residues. The DNA for the CDR3 is TGTGCCAGCAGTCCCCTAACAGGGGTCGGCGGCTACACCTTC. Encoded protein: CASSPLTGVGGYTF.

The CDR3 sequence: CASSLEVGTTYEQYF. The CDR3 DNA sequence: TGTGCCAGCAGTTTAGAGGTAGGGACAACCTACGAGCAGTACTTC. The rearrangement uses TRBV28 and TRBJ2-7; D perhaps matches TRBD1 (6 bases). Germline CDR1 and CDR2: MDHEN and SYDVKM. This CDR3 comprises 15 residues. V lost 2 bases, J lost 2 bases, and 13 bases lay in between.

The chain links TRBV2 to TRBJ2-7; D possibly corresponds to TRBD2 (5 bases). Trimming stripped 6 bases from V and 6 bases from J, with 18 bases between. This CDR3 spans 14 amino acids. Germline V lookup: CDR1 SNHLY, CDR2 FYNNEI. CDR3 coding DNA: TGTGCCAGCAGGACCCGGGAAACCGTGACCGAGCAGTACTTC. Its translation: CASRTRETVTEQYF.

This rearrangement joins TRBV28 to TRBJ2-3, with 14 bases fitting TRBD2. V was clipped by 6 bases and J by 4 bases; unmatched bases: 3. The CDR3 spans 15 residues. Germline V gives CDR1 MDHEN, CDR2 SYDVKM. The CDR3 nucleotides are TGTGCCAGCAGGGGGACTAGCGGGAGCCCAGATACGCAGTATTTT. The encoded protein is CASRGTSGSPDTQYF.

The chain uses TRBV19 and TRBJ2-7, with 11 bases lining up with TRBD2. Germline V gene data show CDR1 as LNHDA and CDR2 as SQIVND (reference sequence). Unmatched junction bases numbered 4, after V lost 1 base and J lost 5 bases. The CDR3 is 15 amino acids. The CDR3 sequence: CASSIGGLAAHEQYF. The CDR3 region has the DNA TGTGCCAGTAGTATAGGGGGACTAGCGGCGCACGAGCAGTACTTC. Full variable domain (outside the CDR3, taken from reference TRBV19 and TRBJ2-7): DGGITQSPKYLFRKEGQNVTLSCEQNLNHDAMYWYRQDPGQGLRLIYYSQIVNDFQKGDIAEGYSVSREKKESFPLTVTSAQKNPTAFYLCASSIGGLAAHEQYFGPGTRLTVT.

V gene TRBV6-5 combines with J gene TRBJ1-2; 7 bases match TRBD1. J lost 6 bases, V lost 8 bases, and 9 bases had no gene match. CDR1 is MNHEY, CDR2 SVGAGI, per germline. The CDR3 totals 13 residues. The CDR3 sequence is CASAQGSSDGYTF. CDR3 DNA: TGTGCCAGCGCACAGGGGAGTTCCGATGGCTACACCTTC.

V gene TRBV6-6 combines with J gene TRBJ2-7; TRBD2 matches at 10 bases. With 5 bases clipped from V and 6 bases from J, the junction kept 7 bases outside the gene matches. The length of the CDR3 is 14 residues. In germline, CDR1 is MNHNY, CDR2 SVGAGI (reference sequence). CDR3 sequence: CASSRLAGPLEQYF. The CDR3 bases are TGTGCCAGCAGTCGACTAGCGGGCCCCCTCGAGCAGTACTTC.

Note on this clone: Other DNA sequences in this specimen translate into the identical CDR3. This chain uses TRBV10-2 with TRBJ2-1; TRBD2 agrees at 8 bases. V dropped 4 bases and J dropped 12; count of bases not matched to a gene: 17. The CDR3 consists of 16 residues. Germline V CDR1 and CDR2: WSHSY, SAAADI. The CDR3 region has the DNA TGCGCCAGCAGTGGGCTAGCGGGTGGACTGCGGAACGGGCAGTTCTTC. As protein: CASSGLAGGLRNGQFF.

The chain has TRBV30 and TRBJ1-3; D not resolved. The CDR3 sequence is 13 residues long. From germline, CDR1 is GTSNPN and CDR2 SVGIG (reference sequence). Trimming pared 5 bases from V and 11 bases from J, leaving 19 bases between. The CDR3 nucleotides are TGTGCCTGGGGACCCAACGGGGTGAACGCCATATATTTT. Protein product: CAWGPNGVNAIYF.

V is TRBV7-9 and J is TRBJ1-5; D is unclear. Trimming stripped 2 bases from V and 0 bases from J, with 5 bases between. The V gene's germline CDR1 is SEHNR and CDR2 FQNEAQ (reference sequence). CDR3 length: 14 amino acids. The DNA of the CDR3 is TGTGCCAGCAGCTTAAGCCTTAGCAATCAGCCCCAGCATTTT. Translated: CASSLSLSNQPQHF.

As DNA, the CDR3 is TGTGCCAGCAGTTTTTCCCGGGACAGCATCTATGGCTACACCTTC. This gives the protein CASSFSRDSIYGYTF. The chain recombines TRBV6-1 with TRBJ1-2; 7 nucleotides match TRBD1. Per the germline V gene, CDR1 is MNHNS and CDR2 is SASEGT. This CDR3 comprises 15 residues. J gave up 4 bases and V 5 bases, and 10 bases lay outside the gene matches.

The chain couples TRBV9 to TRBJ1-2, with D perhaps TRBD1 (6 bases). Germline lookup yields CDR1 SGDLS and CDR2 YYNGEE. V lost 4 bases and J 1 base, leaving 14 bases between the germline ends. The CDR3 spans 15 residues. Here the CDR3 reads CASSFRDTGNYGYTF. In DNA, the CDR3 is TGTGCCAGCAGCTTCCGGGACACCGGTAACTATGGCTACACCTTC.

The gene calls are TRBV7-9 and TRBJ2-3, with TRBD2 identical over 10 bases. The V gene end was trimmed by 5 bases and the J gene end by 5 bases; junction bases not matched to a gene: 7. Germline V lookup: CDR1 SEHNR, CDR2 FQNEAQ (reference sequence). The CDR3 runs 15 residues. DNA of the CDR3: TGTGCCAGCAGCCCAAGCGGGAGGGCCGTAGATACGCAGTATTTT. Protein product: CASSPSGRAVDTQYF.

The rearrangement uses TRBV28 and TRBJ1-1; possible D gene TRBD1, 6 bases. CDR1 is MDHEN and CDR2 is SYDVKM in the germline V gene. V lost 5 bases and J lost 4, with 11 bases in between. The CDR3 loop spans 13 amino acids. Here the CDR3 reads CASSTYRVTEAFF. The CDR3 DNA is TGTGCCAGCAGTACCTACAGGGTCACTGAAGCTTTCTTT.

The V and J genes are TRBV11-3 and TRBJ2-7, with unresolved D. CDR1 and CDR2 (germline): SGHNT, YENEEA. The V end lost 2 bases, the J end lost 3 bases, and 11 bases lay between the germline ends. CDR3 length equals 14 residues. The CDR3 bases are TGTGCCAGCAGCTTATTGGGCAGGAACTACGAGCAGTACTTC. Translated: CASSLLGRNYEQYF.

This chain links TRBV4-2 with TRBJ1-2, with 7 positions matching TRBD1. V was clipped by 0 bases and J by 5 bases; unmatched bases: 3. Looked up from germline, CDR1 is LGHNA and CDR2 is YNFKEQ. The CDR3 sequence is 14 residues long. CDR3 loop: CASSQEGTVYGYTF. The DNA of the CDR3 is TGTGCCAGCAGCCAAGAAGGGACAGTTTATGGCTACACCTTC.

The gene calls are TRBV7-2 and TRBJ2-7; TRBD2 aligns across 7 bases. The V and J ends lost 6 bases and 3 bases, in that order; junction bases with no gene match: 5. The V gene's germline CDR1 is SGHTA and CDR2 FQGNSA. This CDR3 contains 13 residues. The CDR3 spells CASRPAGLYEQYF. CDR3 DNA: TGTGCCAGCAGGCCAGCGGGACTCTACGAGCAGTACTTC.

This chain links TRBV18 with TRBJ1-5; 10 bases are a match to TRBD1. With 3 bases clipped from V and 0 bases from J, the junction kept 2 bases outside the gene matches. Germline CDR1 reads KGHSH; CDR2 reads LQKENI. The CDR3 is 16 residues long. Here the CDR3 reads CASSPGDRGSNQPQHF. As DNA, the CDR3 is TGTGCCAGCTCACCTGGGGACAGGGGTAGCAATCAGCCCCAGCATTTT.

This chain links TRBV6-1 with TRBJ1-5; 9 bases are a match to TRBD1. Germline CDR1 and CDR2: MNHNS and SASEGT. This CDR3 has 13 residues. V dropped 7 bases and J dropped 6; count of bases not matched to a gene: 4. The CDR3 nucleotides read TGTGCCAGCAACAGACAGGGGGTTCAGCCCCAGCATTTT. It translates to CASNRQGVQPQHF.

The chain has TRBV5-1 and TRBJ1-4, with a possible D match to TRBD1 (6 bases). Between the trimmed V and J ends, which lost 4 bases and 8 bases, there was a span of 15 bases. This CDR3 region has 14 residues. Germline CDR1 reads SGHRS; CDR2 reads YFSETQ. Here the CDR3 reads CASSPGHGTEKLFF. CDR3 sequence (DNA): TGCGCCAGCAGCCCGGGACACGGAACCGAAAAACTGTTTTTT.

The chain uses TRBV5-1 and TRBJ1-6; D is undetermined. The CDR3 is 15 amino acids. Trimming took off 3 bases at V and 6 bases at J, with 13 bases between the two ends. The germline CDR1 and CDR2 sequences are SGHRS and YFSETQ. CDR3 DNA: TGCGCCAGCAGCTCCACGTCGGTGATTAATTCACCCCTCCACTTT. It is translated as CASSSTSVINSPLHF.

This chain links TRBV5-4 with TRBJ1-1; possibly TRBD1 for D (5 bases). Germline CDR1 and CDR2: SGHNT and YYREEE (reference sequence). V was shortened by 3 bases and J by 1 base, with 16 bases between the two germline ends. The CDR3 extends over 16 amino acids. CDR3 coding DNA: TGTGCCAGCAGCTCCCGACCGGGACTAAAGAACACTGAAGCTTTCTTT. This sequence encodes CASSSRPGLKNTEAFF.

V usage is TRBV27 and J usage is TRBJ2-7; 9 bases map to TRBD1. Germline V gives CDR1 MNHEY, CDR2 SMNVEV (reference sequence). This CDR3 region has 14 residues. V lost 7 bases and J lost 6; bases outside the gene matches: 10. This CDR3 is CASKIDRGSLEQYF. CDR3 sequence (DNA): TGTGCCAGCAAAATTGACAGGGGGTCGCTCGAGCAGTACTTC.